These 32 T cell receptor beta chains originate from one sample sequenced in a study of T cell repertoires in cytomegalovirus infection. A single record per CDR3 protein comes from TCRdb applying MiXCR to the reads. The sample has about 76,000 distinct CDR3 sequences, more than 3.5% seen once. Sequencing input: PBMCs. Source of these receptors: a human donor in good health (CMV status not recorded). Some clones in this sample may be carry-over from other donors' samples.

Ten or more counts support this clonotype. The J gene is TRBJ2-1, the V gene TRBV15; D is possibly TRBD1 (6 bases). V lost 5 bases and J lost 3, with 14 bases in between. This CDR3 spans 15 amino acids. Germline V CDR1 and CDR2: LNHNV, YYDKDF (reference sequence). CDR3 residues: CATSETGTLYNEQFF. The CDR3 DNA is TGTGCCACCAGCGAAACCGGGACACTCTACAATGAGCAGTTCTTC.

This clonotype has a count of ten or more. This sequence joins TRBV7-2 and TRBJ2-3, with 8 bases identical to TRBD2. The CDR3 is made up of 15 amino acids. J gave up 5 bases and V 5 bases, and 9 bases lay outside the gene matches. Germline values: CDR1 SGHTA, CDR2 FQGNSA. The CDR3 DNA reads TGTGCCAGCAGCCCTTACGGGGGGGCCGTAGATACGCAGTATTTT. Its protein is CASSPYGGAVDTQYF.

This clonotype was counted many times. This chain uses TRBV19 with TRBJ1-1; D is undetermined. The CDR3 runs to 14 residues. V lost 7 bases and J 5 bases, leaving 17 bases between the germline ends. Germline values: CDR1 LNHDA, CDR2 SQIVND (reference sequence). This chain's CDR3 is CASMNRVRGTEAFF. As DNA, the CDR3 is TGTGCCAGTATGAATCGAGTACGCGGTACTGAAGCTTTCTTT.

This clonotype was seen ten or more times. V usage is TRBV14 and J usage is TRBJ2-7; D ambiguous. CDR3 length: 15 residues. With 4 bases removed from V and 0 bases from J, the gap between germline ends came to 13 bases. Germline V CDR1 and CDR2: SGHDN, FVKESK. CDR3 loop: CASSPQITNSYEQYF. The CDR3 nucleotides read TGTGCCAGCAGCCCGCAAATAACGAACTCCTACGAGCAGTACTTC.

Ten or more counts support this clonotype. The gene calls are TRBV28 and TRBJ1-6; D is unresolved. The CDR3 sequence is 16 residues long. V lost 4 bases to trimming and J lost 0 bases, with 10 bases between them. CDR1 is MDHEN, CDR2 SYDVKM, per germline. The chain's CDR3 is CASSSTDISYNSPLHF. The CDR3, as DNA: TGTGCCAGCAGTTCCACCGATATCTCCTATAATTCACCCCTCCACTTT.

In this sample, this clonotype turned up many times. The CDR3 spells CSASMGRGTEQYF. Written as DNA, the CDR3 is TGCAGTGCTAGTATGGGCAGGGGGACCGAGCAGTACTTC. This rearrangement joins TRBV20-1 to TRBJ2-7; 7 bases are a match to TRBD1. Trimming cost V 3 bases and J 6 bases; bases outside gene matches: 8. The CDR3 totals 13 residues. From germline, CDR1 is DFQATT and CDR2 SNEGSKA (reference sequence).

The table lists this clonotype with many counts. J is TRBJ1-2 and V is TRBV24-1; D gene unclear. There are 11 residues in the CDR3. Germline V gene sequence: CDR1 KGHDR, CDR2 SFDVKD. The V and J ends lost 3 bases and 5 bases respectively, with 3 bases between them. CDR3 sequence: CATSDAYGYTF. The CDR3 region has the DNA TGTGCCACCAGTGATGCTTATGGCTACACCTTC.

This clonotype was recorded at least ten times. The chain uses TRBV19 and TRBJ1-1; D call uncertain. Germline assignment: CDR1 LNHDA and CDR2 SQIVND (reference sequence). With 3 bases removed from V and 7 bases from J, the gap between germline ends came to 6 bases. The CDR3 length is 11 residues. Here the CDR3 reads CASSIGIEAFF. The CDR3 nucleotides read TGTGCCAGTAGTATTGGCATTGAAGCTTTCTTT.

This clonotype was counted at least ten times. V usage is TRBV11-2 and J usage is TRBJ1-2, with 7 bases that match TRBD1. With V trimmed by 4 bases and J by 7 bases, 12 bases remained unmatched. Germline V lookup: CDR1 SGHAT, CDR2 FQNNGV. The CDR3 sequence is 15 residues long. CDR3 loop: CASSSNRGLLPGYTF. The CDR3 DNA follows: TGTGCCAGCAGCTCGAACAGGGGACTCCTACCTGGCTACACCTTC.

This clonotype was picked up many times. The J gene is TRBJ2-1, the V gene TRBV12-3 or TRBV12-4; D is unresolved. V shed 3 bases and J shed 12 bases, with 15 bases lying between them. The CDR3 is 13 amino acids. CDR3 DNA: TGTGCCAGCAGTTTTTACCCCATCCCCGTGCAGTTCTTC. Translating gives CASSFYPIPVQFF.

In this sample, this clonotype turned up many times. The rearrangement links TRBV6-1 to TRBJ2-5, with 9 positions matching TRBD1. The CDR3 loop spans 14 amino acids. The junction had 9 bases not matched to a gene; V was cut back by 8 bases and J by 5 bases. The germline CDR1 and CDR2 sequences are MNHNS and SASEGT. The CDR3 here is CASGTGTGRETQYF. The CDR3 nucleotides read TGTGCCAGCGGAACCGGGACAGGGAGGGAGACCCAGTACTTC.

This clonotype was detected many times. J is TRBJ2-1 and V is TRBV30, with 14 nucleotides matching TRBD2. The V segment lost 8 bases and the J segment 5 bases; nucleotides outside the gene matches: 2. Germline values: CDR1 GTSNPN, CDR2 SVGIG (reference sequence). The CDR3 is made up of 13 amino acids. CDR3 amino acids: CALTSGGDNEQFF. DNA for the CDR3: TGTGCCCTGACTAGCGGGGGGGACAATGAGCAGTTCTTC.

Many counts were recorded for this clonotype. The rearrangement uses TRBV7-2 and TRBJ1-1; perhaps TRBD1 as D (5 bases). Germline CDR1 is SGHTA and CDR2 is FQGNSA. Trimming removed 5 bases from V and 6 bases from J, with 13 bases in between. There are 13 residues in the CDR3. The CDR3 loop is CASSGRGSAEAFF. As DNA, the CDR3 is TGTGCCAGCAGCGGGAGGGGCTCCGCTGAAGCTTTCTTT.

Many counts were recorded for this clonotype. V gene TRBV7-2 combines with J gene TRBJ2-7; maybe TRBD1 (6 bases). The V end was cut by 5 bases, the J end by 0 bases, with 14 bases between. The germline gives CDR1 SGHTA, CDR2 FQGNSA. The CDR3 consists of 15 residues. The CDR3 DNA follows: TGTGCCAGCAGCGCTGGGACAACCTACTCCTACGAGCAGTACTTC. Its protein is CASSAGTTYSYEQYF.

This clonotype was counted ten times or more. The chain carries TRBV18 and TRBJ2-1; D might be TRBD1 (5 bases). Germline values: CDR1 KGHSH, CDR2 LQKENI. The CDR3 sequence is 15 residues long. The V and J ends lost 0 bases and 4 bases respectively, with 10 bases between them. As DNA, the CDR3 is TGTGCCAGCTCACCACCAGGGGTAGGGTACAATGAGCAGTTCTTC. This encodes CASSPPGVGYNEQFF.

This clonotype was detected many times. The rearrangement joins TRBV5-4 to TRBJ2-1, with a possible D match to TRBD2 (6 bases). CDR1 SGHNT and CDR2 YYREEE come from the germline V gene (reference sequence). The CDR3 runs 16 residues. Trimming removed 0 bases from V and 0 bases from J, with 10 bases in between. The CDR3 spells CASSLDRGFSYNEQFF. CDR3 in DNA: TGTGCCAGCAGCTTGGATCGGGGGTTCTCCTACAATGAGCAGTTCTTC.

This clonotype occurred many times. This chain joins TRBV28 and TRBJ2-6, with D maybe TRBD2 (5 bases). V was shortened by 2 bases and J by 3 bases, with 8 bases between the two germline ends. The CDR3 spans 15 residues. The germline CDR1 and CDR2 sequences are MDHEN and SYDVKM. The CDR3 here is CASSLSAGGANVLTF. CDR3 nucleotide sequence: TGTGCCAGCAGTTTAAGTGCGGGTGGGGCCAACGTCCTGACTTTC. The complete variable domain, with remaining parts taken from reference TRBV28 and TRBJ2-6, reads DVKVTQSSRYLVKRTGEKVFLECVQDMDHENMFWYRQDPGLGLRLIYFSYDVKMKEKGDIPEGYSVSREKKERFSLILESASTNQTSMYLCASSLSAGGANVLTFGAGSRLTVL.

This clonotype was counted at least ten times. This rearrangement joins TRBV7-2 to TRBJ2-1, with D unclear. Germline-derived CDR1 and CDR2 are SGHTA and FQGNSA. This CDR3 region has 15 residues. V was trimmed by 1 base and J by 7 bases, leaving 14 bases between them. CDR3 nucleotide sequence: TGTGCCAGCAGCTTAGACTCCCCCCCCGGGAATGAGCAGTTCTTC. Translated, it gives CASSLDSPPGNEQFF.

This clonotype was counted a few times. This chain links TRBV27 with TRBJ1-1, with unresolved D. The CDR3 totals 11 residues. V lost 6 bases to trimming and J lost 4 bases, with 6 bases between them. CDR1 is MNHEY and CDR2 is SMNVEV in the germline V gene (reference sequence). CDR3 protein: CASRSFTEAFF. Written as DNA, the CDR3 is TGTGCCAGCAGATCATTCACTGAAGCTTTCTTT.

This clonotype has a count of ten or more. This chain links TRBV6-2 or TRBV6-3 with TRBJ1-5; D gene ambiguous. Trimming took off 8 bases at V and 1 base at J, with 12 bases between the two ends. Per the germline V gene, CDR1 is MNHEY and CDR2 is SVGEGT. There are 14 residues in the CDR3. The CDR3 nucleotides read TGTGCCAGCTCCCCCTCCGGGAGCAATCAGCCCCAGCATTTT. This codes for CASSPSGSNQPQHF.

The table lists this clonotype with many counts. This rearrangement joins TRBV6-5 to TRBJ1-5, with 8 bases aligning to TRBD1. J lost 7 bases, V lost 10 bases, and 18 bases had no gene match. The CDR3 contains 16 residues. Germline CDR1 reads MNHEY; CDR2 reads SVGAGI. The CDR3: CATQRGGGQGQQPQHF. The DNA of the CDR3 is TGTGCCACCCAACGAGGAGGAGGACAGGGACAGCAGCCCCAGCATTTT.

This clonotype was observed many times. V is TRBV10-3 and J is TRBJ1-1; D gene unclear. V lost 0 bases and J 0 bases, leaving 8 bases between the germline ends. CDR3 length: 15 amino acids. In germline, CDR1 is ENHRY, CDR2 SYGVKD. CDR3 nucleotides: TGTGCCATCAGTGAGTCCCTCATACTGAACACTGAAGCTTTCTTT. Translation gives CAISESLILNTEAFF.

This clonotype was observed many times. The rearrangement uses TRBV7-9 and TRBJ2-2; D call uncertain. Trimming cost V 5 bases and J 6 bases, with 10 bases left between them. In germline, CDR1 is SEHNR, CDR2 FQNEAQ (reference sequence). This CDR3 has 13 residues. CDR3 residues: CASSPPVSGELFF. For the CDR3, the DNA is TGTGCCAGCAGCCCACCGGTCTCCGGGGAGCTGTTTTTT.

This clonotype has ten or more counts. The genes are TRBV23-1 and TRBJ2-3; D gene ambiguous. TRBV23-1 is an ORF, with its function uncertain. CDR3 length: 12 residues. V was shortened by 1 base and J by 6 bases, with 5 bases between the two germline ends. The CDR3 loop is CASSQLGDTQYF. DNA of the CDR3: TGCGCCAGCAGTCAATTAGGGGATACGCAGTATTTT.

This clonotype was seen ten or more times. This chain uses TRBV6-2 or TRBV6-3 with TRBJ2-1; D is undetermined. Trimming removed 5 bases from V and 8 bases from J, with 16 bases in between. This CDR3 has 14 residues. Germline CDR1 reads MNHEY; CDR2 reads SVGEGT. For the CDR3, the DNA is TGTGCCAGCAGTAGTGAGTCGGTGGGCGATGAGCAGTTCTTC. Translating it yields CASSSESVGDEQFF.

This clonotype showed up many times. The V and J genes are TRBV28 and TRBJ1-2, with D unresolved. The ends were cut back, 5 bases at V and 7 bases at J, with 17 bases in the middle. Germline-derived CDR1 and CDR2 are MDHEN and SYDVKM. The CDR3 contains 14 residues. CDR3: CASSDPGNLRGYTF. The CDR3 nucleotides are TGTGCCAGCAGTGACCCCGGGAACCTGCGTGGCTACACCTTC.

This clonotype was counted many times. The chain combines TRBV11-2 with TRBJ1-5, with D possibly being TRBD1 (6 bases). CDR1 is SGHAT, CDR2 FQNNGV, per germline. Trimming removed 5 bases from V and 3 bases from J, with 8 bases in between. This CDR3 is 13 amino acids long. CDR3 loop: CASSRDNNQPQHF. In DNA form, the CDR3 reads TGTGCCAGCAGCCGGGACAACAATCAGCCCCAGCATTTT.

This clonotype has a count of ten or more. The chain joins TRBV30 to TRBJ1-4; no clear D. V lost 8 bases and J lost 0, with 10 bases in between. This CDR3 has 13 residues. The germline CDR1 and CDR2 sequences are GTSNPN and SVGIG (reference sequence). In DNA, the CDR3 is TGTGCCAGCAGCTTTACAACTAATGAAAAACTGTTTTTT. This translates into CASSFTTNEKLFF.

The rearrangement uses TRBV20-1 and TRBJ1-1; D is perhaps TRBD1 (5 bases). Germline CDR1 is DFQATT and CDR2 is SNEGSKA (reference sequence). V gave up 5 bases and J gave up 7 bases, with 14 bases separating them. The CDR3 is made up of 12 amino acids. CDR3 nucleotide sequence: TGCAGTGCTGGGGACGACGGAATTGAAGCTTTCTTT. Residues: CSAGDDGIEAFF.

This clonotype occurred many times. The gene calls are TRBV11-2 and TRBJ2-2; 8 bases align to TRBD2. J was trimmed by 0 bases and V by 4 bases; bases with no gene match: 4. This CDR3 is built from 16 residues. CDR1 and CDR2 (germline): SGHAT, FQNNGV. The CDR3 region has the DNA TGTGCCAGCAGCTCGAGACTAGCGTCGAACACCGGGGAGCTGTTTTTT. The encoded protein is CASSSRLASNTGELFF.

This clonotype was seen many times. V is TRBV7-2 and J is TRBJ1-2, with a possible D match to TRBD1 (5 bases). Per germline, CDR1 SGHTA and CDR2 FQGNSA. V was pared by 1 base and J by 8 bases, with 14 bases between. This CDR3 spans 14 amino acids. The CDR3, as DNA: TGTGCCAGCAGCTTAGGACAGATCTATGCAGGCTACACCTTC. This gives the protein CASSLGQIYAGYTF.

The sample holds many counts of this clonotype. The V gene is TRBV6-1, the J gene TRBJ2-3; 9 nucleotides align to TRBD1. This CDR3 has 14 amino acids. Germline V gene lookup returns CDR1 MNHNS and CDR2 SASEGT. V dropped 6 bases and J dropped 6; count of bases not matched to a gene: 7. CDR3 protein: CASRKGQGIDTQYF. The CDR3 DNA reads TGTGCCAGCAGAAAGGGACAGGGTATTGATACGCAGTATTTT.